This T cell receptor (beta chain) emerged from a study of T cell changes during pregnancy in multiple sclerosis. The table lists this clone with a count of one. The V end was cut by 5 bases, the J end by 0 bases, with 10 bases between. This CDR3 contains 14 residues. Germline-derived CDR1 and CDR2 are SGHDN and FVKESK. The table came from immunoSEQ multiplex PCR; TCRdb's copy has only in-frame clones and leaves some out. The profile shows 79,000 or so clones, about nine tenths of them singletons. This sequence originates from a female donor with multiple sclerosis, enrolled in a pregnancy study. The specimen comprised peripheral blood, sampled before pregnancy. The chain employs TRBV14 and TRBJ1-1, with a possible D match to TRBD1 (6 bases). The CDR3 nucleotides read TGTGCCAGCAGCTTCCACAGGGTGAACACTGAAGCTTTCTTT. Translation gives CASSFHRVNTEAFF.